This T cell receptor beta chain emerged from a study of T cells after yellow fever vaccination (dated by TCRdb to between 2019 and 2020). About the full investigation: The SMART-Seq v4 Ultra Low Input RNA kit was used to prepare libraries from fractions with low cell numbers. Two healthy male donors, one aged 18 to 29 and one aged 30 to 40 years, were included in the cohort. Bulk PBMC replicates and cell subsets were isolated from blood drawn at multiple timepoints before and after both primary and secondary immunization. To track T-cell clones before and after primary and booster YFV17D yellow fever vaccination, bulk TCR alpha and beta repertoires were sequenced longitudinally. What the authors observed across the whole study: Because abundant contaminating clonotypes from the bulk population could be contained in FACS-sorted repertoires, computational filtering was required. Only two donors were included in the study, so the extent to which the findings can be generalized is limited. A small fraction of clonotypes appeared in both the CD4 and CD8 compartments, likely as a result of convergent recombination. The secondary T-cell response was weaker than the primary response but faster, peaking on day 5 instead of day 15. After the booster, most of the clones that had expanded following primary vaccination were detected again (approximately 95% of CD4 and more than 85% of CD8), which suggests that memory was broadly maintained.

Taken with the paper, the label for treatment or condition translates to: live attenuated yellow fever vaccine strain. At every blood-draw timepoint, two biological replicates of bulk PBMCs were collected. PBMCs were isolated from peripheral blood using a standard Ficoll-Paque protocol. TriZol was used to extract RNA from bulk PBMCs, from CD4 and CD8 fractions, and from dextramer-positive and dextramer-negative fractions. The CDR3, from cysteine to phenylalanine, totals 13 residues. Only CDR3 DNA is held: 39 bases, read in frame from base 1. CDR1 and CDR2, per the germline V gene, are LGHNA and YSLEER. V is pared back by 1 base and J by 1 base, with 4 bases lying between the germline termini. TCRdb names Illumina NovaSeq 6000 as the instrument used. Synthesis of TCR cDNA relied on 5'RACE template switching, a step that introduced a universal primer site along with unique molecular identifiers. cDNA synthesis was primed from both the TCR alpha and TCR beta constant segments. Library amplification used two PCR steps, and the second PCR step added sample barcodes and sequencing adapters. Sequencing of libraries was done on Illumina HiSeq 2500 (2x100 bp) or NovaSeq (2x150 bp). In the source study's methods: MIGEC was used to demultiplex reads and collapse the reads into UMI consensus sequences, and MiXCR was used for V(D)J alignment. Clonotypes responding to the vaccine were identified with edgeR on replicate PBMC samples, with the criteria of FDR below 0.01 and a log2 fold change above 5 up to day 15. Each bulk clonotype received a CD4 or CD8 identity based on whether the sequenced CD4 or CD8 repertoire contained that clonotype at higher abundance. TCRdb reprocessing: public reads trimmed at Q25 with fastp, clones called with MiXCR, in-frame beta chains kept. Every entry covers one CDR3 protein and lists the most common genes and DNA from its rows. The V and J calls were not made by the authors but by TCRdb's processing. The sample includes hundreds of thousands of distinct CDR3 sequences, with about 19% observed a single time. Over 15% of the sample lies in the top ten.

Worth noting for this clonotype: The target of this receptor is not known. Base qualities are not recorded, but no much larger clone differs from it by a single base.

This sequence originates from a man younger than 35 who received the YFV17D yellow fever vaccine. The rearranged segments are TRBV4-3 and TRBJ1-2, with the identity of the D gene unclear. Sample: PBMCs, taken before the yellow fever booster vaccination. In nucleotides, the sequence is TGCGCCAGCAGCCAAGGTCATAACTATGGCTACACCTTC. This gives the protein CASSQGHNYGYTF.